The 14 T cell receptor beta chains reported below all come from one sample, sequenced in a study of post-analysis software for immune sequencing data. The TCR beta cDNA libraries contained unique molecular identifiers. One entry per CDR3 protein results from TCRdb running MiXCR on the PCR reads. The table has 600,000 to 700,000 distinct CDR3 sequences, 55% to 60% seen once; the top ten hold roughly 10%. General study findings and limits: TRBV5-6, TRBV5-1 and TRBV20-1 were among five TRBV segments more frequent in patients than controls.

Their antigens are not known. The specimen was blood. The source of these receptors is a girl under 10 years old with multiple sclerosis.

The DNA for the CDR3 is TGTGCCAGCAGTGTCCGACAGGGGCACAATGAGCAGTTCTTC. It is translated as CASSVRQGHNEQFF. The V and J genes are TRBV2 and TRBJ2-1; the match to TRBD1 covers 8 bases. The CDR3 loop spans 14 amino acids. V gave up 4 bases and J gave up 5 bases; unmatched junction bases: 4. Germline V gene data show CDR1 as SNHLY and CDR2 as FYNNEI.

This chain links TRBV3-1 with TRBJ1-1; no definite D call. The V gene's germline CDR1 is LGHDT and CDR2 YNNKEL (reference sequence). The CDR3 is 15 amino acids. Trimming shortened V by 0 bases and J by 1 base, and 9 bases separated the two germline ends. The chain's CDR3 is CASSQEGRGNTEAFF. In DNA, the CDR3 is TGTGCCAGCAGCCAAGAAGGCAGAGGGAACACTGAAGCTTTCTTT.

The V call is TRBV7-8, the J call TRBJ2-7; unclear D gene. Germline loops: CDR1 SGHVS, CDR2 FQNEAQ. With 0 bases removed from V and 4 bases from J, the gap between germline ends came to 13 bases. The CDR3 sequence is 15 residues long. CDR3 bases: TGTGCCAGCAGCTTAGCCCGCGGCATCGATTACGAGCAGTACTTC. It encodes CASSLARGIDYEQYF.

The chain employs TRBV10-2 and TRBJ2-1; D is unresolved. V was clipped by 4 bases and J by 0 bases, with 13 bases between them. The CDR3 is 16 residues long. Germline V gene lookup returns CDR1 WSHSY and CDR2 SAAADI. In DNA, the CDR3 is TGCGCCAGCAGTGGGATCGCGGTTAGCTCCTACAATGAGCAGTTCTTC. Its protein product is CASSGIAVSSYNEQFF.

V usage is TRBV12-3 or TRBV12-4 and J usage is TRBJ2-3, with 9 bases matching TRBD2. The CDR3 is made up of 15 amino acids. Trimming cost V 3 bases and J 3 bases; bases outside gene matches: 4. The DNA of the CDR3 is TGTGCCAGCAGTTTGGCGGGAGGGGAGACAGATACGCAGTATTTT. It specifies CASSLAGGETDTQYF.

This chain joins TRBV6-6 and TRBJ2-1, with D uncertain. Trimming shortened V by 6 bases and J by 7 bases, and 10 bases separated the two germline ends. There are 12 residues in the CDR3. Germline CDR1 and CDR2: MNHNY and SVGAGI (reference sequence). The CDR3 DNA sequence: TGTGCCAGCAGCCCCTCCTTAAATGAGCAGTTCTTC. Amino acid sequence: CASSPSLNEQFF.

The chain recombines TRBV7-8 with TRBJ1-5; 7 nucleotides agree with TRBD1. Trimming at V came to 0 bases and at J to 1 base, leaving 3 bases not matched to a gene. CDR3 size: 16 residues. From germline, CDR1 is SGHVS and CDR2 FQNEAQ. In DNA, the CDR3 is TGTGCCAGCAGCTTAGCGTACAGGGGAAGCAATCAGCCCCAGCATTTT. Protein product: CASSLAYRGSNQPQHF. The complete variable domain, with remaining parts taken from reference TRBV7-8 and TRBJ1-5, reads GAGVSQSPRYKVAKRGQDVALRCDPISGHVSLFWYQQALGQGPEFLTYFQNEAQLDKSGLPSDRFFAERPEGSVSTLKIQRTQQEDSAVYLCASSLAYRGSNQPQHFGDGTRLSIL.

To note about this clonotype: The junction shows a germline mismatch at one end, possibly a read error. The chain combines TRBV29-1 with TRBJ2-7; 8 nucleotides line up with TRBD1. The germline CDR1 and CDR2 sequences are SQVTM and ANQGSEA. The CDR3 is made up of 14 amino acids. CDR3 in DNA: TGCAGCGTTGAACACAGGGGGTCCTCCTACGGGCAGTACTTC. It yields the protein CSVEHRGSSYGQYF.

This clonotype was seen a handful of times. Mismatch with germline at one junction end may stem from a read error. The J gene is TRBJ2-1, the V gene TRBV2; a possible D gene is TRBD1 (6 bases). Germline V CDR1 and CDR2: SNHLY, FYNNEI. This CDR3 has 14 residues. The DNA for the CDR3 is TGTGCCAGCAGAGAAGGACAGCTCTACAATGAGCAGTTCTTC. It codes for CASREGQLYNEQFF.

The chain is built from TRBV14 and TRBJ2-2; D gene ambiguous. Germline CDR1 and CDR2: SGHDN and FVKESK. This CDR3 contains 15 residues. V was pared by 0 bases and J by 6 bases, with 11 bases between. DNA of the CDR3: TGTGCCAGCAGCCAAGATATATTTAGGCCCGGGGAGCTGTTTTTT. This sequence encodes CASSQDIFRPGELFF.

V and J are TRBV27 and TRBJ2-7; maybe TRBD2 (6 bases). The V end lost 3 bases, the J end lost 0 bases, and 15 bases lay between the germline ends. The V gene's germline CDR1 is MNHEY and CDR2 SMNVEV (reference sequence). The CDR3 runs 16 residues. The CDR3 spells CASSLEGPQSSYEQYF. The CDR3 DNA is TGTGCCAGCAGTTTGGAGGGACCCCAGTCCTCCTACGAGCAGTACTTC.

The chain is built from TRBV6-2 or TRBV6-3 and TRBJ2-7; TRBD1 is a possible D gene (6 bases). The CDR3 is 14 residues long. The germline V and J ends were trimmed by 0 bases and 4 bases, with 10 bases remaining between them. CDR1 and CDR2 from the germline V gene are MNHEY and SVGEGT. CDR3 sequence reads: CASSYSLQGYEQYF. CDR3 bases: TGTGCCAGCAGTTACTCGCTGCAGGGGTACGAGCAGTACTTC.

CDR3: CASSYTGLAVGETQYF. CDR3 sequence (DNA): TGTGCCAGCAGTTACACGGGACTAGCGGTGGGAGAGACCCAGTACTTC. This chain links TRBV6-5 with TRBJ2-5, with 11 bases that match TRBD2. Trimming at V came to 2 bases and at J to 4 bases, leaving 6 bases not matched to a gene. The CDR3 runs to 16 residues. The germline V gene encodes CDR1 MNHEY and CDR2 SVGAGI.

This clonotype appeared a few times. The chain uses TRBV29-1 and TRBJ1-2, with D possibly matching TRBD1 (6 bases). V dropped 5 bases and J dropped 7 bases, with 8 bases sitting between them. The CDR3 covers 10 residues. CDR1 and CDR2 (germline): SQVTM, ANQGSEA. CDR3 residues: CSVPGVGYTF. CDR3 coding DNA: TGCAGCGTTCCAGGGGTTGGCTACACCTTC.